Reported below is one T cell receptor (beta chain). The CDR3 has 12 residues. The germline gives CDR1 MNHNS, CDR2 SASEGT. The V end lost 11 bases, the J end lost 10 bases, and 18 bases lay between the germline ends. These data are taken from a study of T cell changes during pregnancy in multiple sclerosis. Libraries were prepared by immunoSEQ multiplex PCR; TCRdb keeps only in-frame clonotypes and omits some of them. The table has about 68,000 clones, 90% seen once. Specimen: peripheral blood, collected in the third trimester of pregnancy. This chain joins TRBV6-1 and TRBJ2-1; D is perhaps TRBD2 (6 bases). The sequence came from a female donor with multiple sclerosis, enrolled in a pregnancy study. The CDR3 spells CASKVGGVEQFF. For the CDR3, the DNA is TGTGCCTCCAAAGTTGGCGGGGTGGAGCAGTTCTTC.